The clone carrying this T cell receptor (beta chain) is deemed medium-sized (0.01 to 0.1%). Its antigen is not identified. The gene names here belong to mouse. The read ends 1 residue shy of where the CDR3 ends; the end is completed using the germline J gene. This record belongs to a study of tissue T cells after allogeneic stem cell transplantation. Trimming took 1 base from V and 4 from J, leaving 6 bases between them. The CDR3 is 12 residues long. The germline V gene encodes CDR1 SGHDT and CDR2 FRDEAV. Study-wide findings and caveats: Blood and spleen captured only part of the tissue TCR repertoire. Within patients, tissue anatomy strongly shaped TCR repertoire composition. Across patients, clones rarely overlapped, yet motif clusters were shared tissue-specifically.

Documented time point: mouse harvest day 7 after allogeneic transplant. Tail vein injection delivered 10^7 T-cell-depleted bone marrow cells and 10^6 splenic CD5+ T cells. Sequencing was performed with immunoSEQ multiplex PCR; in TCRdb, only in-frame clones are kept and a portion is missing. The sample comprises over 8,000 clones, around 40% of which are singletons, and about 2% rests with the top ten. V is TRBV14 and J is TRBJ2-7; TRBD1 might be the D (6 bases). Sequenced input: skin. The receptor was derived from a female BALB/c mouse given C57BL/6 T cells with graft-versus-host disease after an allogeneic hematopoietic cell transplant. CDR3 DNA (partial): TGTGCCAGCAGTTTCGGACAGTATGAACAGTAC. Encoded protein: CASSFGQYEQY. The whole CDR3 reads CASSFGQYEQYF.